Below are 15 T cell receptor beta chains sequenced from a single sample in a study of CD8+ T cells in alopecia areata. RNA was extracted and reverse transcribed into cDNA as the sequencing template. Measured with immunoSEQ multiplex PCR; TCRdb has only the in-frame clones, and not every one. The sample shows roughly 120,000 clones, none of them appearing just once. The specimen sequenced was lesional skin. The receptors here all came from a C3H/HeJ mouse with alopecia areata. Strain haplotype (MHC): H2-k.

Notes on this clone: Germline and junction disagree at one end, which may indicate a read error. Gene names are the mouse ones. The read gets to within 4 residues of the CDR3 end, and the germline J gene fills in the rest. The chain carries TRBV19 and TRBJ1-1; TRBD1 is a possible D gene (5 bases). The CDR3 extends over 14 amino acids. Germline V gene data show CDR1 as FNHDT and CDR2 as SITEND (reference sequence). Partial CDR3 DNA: TGTGCCAGCCGTATCAGGCAGGGTGACACA. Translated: CASRIRQGDT. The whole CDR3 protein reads CASRIRQGDTEVFF. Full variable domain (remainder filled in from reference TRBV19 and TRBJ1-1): GGIITQTPKFLIGQEGQKLTLKCQQNFNHDTMYWYRQDSGKGLRLIYYSITENDLQKGDLSEGYDASREKKSSFSLTVTSAQKNEMAVFLCASRIRQGDTEVFFGKGTRLTVV.

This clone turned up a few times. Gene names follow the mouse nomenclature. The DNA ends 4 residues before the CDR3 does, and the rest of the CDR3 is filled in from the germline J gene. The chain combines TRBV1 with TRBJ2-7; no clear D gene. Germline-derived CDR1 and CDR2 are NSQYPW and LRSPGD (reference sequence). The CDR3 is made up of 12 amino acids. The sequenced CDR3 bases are TGCACCTGCAGTGCACAAAAATAT. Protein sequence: CTCSAQKY. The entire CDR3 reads CTCSAQKYEQYF.

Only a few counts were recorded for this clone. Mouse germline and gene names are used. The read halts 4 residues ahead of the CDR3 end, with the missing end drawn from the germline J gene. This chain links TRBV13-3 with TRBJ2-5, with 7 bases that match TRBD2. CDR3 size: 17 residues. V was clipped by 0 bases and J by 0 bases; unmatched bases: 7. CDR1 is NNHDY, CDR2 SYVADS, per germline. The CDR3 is CASSDGGGGFNQDTQYF. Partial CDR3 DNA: TGTGCCAGCAGTGATGGGGGTGGGGGGTTTAACCAAGAC.

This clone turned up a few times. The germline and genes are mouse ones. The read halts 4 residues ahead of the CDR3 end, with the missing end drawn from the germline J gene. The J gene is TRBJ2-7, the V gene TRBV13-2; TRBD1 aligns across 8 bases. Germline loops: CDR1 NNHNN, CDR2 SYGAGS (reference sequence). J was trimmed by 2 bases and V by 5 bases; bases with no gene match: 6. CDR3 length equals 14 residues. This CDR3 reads CASGSGTGPYEQYF. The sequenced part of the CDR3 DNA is TGTGCCAGCGGCTCCGGGACAGGTCCCTAT.

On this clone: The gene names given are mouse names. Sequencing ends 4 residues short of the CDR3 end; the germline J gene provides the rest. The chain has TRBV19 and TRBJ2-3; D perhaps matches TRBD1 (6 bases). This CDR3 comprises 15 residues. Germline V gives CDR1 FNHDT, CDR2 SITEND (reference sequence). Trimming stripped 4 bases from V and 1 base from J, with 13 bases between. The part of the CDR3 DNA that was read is TGTGCCAGCAGTTACACAGGGTGGGGTGCAGAA. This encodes CASSYTGWGAE. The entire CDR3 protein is CASSYTGWGAETLYF.

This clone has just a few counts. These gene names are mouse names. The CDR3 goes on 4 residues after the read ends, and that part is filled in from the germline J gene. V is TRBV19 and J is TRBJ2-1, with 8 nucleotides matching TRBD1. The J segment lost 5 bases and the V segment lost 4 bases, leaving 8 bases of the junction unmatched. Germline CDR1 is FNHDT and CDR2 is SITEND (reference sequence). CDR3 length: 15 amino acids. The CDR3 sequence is CASSHHRGEDAEQFF. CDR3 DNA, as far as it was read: TGTGCCAGCAGTCACCACAGGGGGGAGGATGCT.

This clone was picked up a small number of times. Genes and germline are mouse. The CDR3 protein is CASSRTGLQNTLYF. The CDR3 bases that were read are TGTGCCAGCTCCCGGACTGGGCTTCAAAAC. This chain joins TRBV13-3 and TRBJ2-4, with TRBD2 matching 8 bases. The read terminates 4 residues before the CDR3 end, so the remaining end is supplied by the germline J gene. This CDR3 has 14 residues. Germline CDR1 NNHDY, CDR2 SYVADS. V dropped 7 bases and J dropped 2; count of bases not matched to a gene: 6.

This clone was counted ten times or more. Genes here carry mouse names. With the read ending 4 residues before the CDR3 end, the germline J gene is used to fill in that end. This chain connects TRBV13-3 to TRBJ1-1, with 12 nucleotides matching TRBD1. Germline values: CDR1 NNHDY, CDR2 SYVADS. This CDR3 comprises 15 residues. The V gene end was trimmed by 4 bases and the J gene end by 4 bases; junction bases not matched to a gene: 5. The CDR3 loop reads CASSIGTGGITEVFF. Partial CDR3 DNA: TGTGCCAGCAGTATCGGGACAGGGGGCATCACA.

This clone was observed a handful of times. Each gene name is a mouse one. The CDR3 sequence is CASSGTARSDYTF. CDR3 DNA, as far as it was read: TGTGCCAGCAGTGGGACAGCCAGGTCC. V usage is TRBV13-3 and J usage is TRBJ1-2; D is possibly TRBD1 (6 bases). The observed sequence ends 4 residues before the CDR3 terminus, with the missing tail filled in from the germline J gene. Germline V lookup: CDR1 NNHDY, CDR2 SYVADS. This CDR3 is 13 amino acids long.

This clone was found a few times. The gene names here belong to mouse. CDR3 protein: CTCSAGTGIANTEVFF. The sequenced CDR3 bases are TGCACCTGCAGTGCCGGGACAGGGATTGCAAACACA. The rearrangement links TRBV1 to TRBJ1-1; 9 bases align to TRBD1. The read comes to an end 4 residues before the CDR3 does, leaving the germline J gene to fill in the end. CDR1 and CDR2 (germline): NSQYPW, LRSPGD (reference sequence). The V and J ends lost 3 bases and 0 bases, in that order; junction bases with no gene match: 5. CDR3 length: 16 residues.

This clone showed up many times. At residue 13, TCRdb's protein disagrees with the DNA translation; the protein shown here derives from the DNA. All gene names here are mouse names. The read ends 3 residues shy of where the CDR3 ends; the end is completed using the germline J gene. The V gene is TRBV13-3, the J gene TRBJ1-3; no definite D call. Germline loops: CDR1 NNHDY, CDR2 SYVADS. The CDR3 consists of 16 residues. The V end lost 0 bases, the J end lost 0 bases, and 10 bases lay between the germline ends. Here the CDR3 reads CASSDAVRISGNTLYF. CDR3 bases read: TGTGCCAGCAGTGATGCAGTCAGAATTTCTGGAAATACG.

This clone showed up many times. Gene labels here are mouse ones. This chain's CDR3 is CASSRGDRGGERLFF. CDR3 DNA (partial): TGTGCTAGCAGTAGAGGGGACAGGGGTGGCGAA. The chain employs TRBV17 and TRBJ1-4; 10 bases are a match to TRBD1. Coverage ceases 4 residues before the CDR3 finishes, and the germline J gene fills in the end. The CDR3 has 15 amino acids. CDR1 and CDR2 (germline): MNHDT, YYDKIL.

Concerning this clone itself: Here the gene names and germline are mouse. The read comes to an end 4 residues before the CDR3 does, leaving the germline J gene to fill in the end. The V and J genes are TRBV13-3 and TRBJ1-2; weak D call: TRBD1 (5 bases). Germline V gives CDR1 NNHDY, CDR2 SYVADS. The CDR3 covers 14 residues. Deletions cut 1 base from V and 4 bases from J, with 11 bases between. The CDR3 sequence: CASSDTREGSDYTF. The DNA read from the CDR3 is TGTGCCAGCAGTGATACCAGGGAAGGCTCC.

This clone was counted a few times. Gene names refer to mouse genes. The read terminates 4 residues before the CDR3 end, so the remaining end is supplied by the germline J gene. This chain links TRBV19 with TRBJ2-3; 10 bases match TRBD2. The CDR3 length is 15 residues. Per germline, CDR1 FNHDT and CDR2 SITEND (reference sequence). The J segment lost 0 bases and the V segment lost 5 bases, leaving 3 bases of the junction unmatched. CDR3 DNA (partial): TGTGCCAGCAGCTGGGGGGGCGCTAGTGCAGAA. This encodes CASSWGGASAE. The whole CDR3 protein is CASSWGGASAETLYF.

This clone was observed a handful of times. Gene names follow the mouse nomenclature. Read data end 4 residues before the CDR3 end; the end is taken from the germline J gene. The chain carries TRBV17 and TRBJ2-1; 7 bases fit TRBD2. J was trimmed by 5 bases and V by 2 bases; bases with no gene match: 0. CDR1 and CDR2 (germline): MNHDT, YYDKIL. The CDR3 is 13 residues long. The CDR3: CASSRLGDAEQFF. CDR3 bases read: TGTGCTAGCAGTAGACTGGGGGATGCT.